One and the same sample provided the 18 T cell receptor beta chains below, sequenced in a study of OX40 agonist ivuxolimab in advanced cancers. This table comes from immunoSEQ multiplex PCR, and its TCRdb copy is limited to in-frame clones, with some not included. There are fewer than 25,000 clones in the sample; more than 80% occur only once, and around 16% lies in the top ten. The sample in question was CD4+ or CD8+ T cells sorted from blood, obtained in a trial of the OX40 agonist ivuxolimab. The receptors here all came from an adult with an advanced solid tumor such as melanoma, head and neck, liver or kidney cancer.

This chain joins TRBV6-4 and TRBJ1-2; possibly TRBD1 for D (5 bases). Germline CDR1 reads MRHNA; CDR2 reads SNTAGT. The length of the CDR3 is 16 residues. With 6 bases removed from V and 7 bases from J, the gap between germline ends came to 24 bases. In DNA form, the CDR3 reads TGTGCCAGCAGCCCCAACCCGGGACGAGGTTGGAGTGGCTACACCTTC. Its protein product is CASSPNPGRGWSGYTF.

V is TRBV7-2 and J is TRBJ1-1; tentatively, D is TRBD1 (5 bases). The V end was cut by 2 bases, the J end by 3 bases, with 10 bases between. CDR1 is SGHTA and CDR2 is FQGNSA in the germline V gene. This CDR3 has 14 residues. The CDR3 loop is CASSLSSGYTEAFF. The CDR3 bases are TGTGCCAGCAGCTTAAGTTCAGGGTACACTGAAGCTTTCTTT.

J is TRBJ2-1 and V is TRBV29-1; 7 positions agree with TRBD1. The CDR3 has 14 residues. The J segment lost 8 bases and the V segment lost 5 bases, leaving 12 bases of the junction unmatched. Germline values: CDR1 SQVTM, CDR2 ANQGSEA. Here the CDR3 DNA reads TGCAGCGTTTGCGACAGGGCTGTCCTGGATGAGCAGTTCTTC. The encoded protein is CSVCDRAVLDEQFF.

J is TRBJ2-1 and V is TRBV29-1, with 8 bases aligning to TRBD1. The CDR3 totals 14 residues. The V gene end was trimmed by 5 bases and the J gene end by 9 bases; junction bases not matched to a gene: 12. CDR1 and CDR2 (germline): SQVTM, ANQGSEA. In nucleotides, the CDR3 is TGCAGCGTTAACCAGGGGGCCTTAGGTAGTGAGCAGTTCTTC. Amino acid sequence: CSVNQGALGSEQFF.

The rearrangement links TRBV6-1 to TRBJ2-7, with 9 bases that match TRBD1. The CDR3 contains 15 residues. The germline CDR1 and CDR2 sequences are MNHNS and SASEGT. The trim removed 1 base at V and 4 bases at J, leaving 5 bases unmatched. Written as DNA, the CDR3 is TGTGCCAGCAGTGAAGTGGGACAGGGACCTTACGAGCAGTACTTC. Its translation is CASSEVGQGPYEQYF.

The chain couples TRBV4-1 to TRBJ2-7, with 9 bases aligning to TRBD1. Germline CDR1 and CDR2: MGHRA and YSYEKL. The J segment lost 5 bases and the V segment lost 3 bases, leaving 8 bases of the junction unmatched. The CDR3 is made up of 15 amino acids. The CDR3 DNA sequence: TGCGCCAGCAGCCATAGACAACAGGGGGCTGACGAGCAGTACTTC. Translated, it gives CASSHRQQGADEQYF.

CDR3 amino acids: CASSPPATSGRNEQYF. CDR3 in DNA: TGTGCCAGCTCACCACCGGCAACTAGCGGGCGGAACGAGCAGTACTTC. This chain links TRBV18 with TRBJ2-7, with 9 bases aligning to TRBD2. V lost 0 bases, J lost 5 bases, and 8 bases stayed unmatched. The CDR3 runs 16 residues. Per the germline V gene, CDR1 is KGHSH and CDR2 is LQKENI.

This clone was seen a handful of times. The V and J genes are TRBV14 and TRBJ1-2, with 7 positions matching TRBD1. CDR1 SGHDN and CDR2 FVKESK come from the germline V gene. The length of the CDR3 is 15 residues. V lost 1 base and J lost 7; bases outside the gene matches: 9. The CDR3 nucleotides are TGTGCCAGCAGCCAAGCGGGACAGCGATTCTTTGGCTACACCTTC. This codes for CASSQAGQRFFGYTF.

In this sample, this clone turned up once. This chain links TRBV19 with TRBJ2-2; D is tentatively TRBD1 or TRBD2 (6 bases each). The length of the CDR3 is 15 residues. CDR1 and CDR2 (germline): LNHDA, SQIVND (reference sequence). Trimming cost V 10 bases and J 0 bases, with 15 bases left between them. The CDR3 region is CATRGGQSNTGELFF. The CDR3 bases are TGTGCCACCCGGGGAGGACAGTCGAACACCGGGGAGCTGTTTTTT.

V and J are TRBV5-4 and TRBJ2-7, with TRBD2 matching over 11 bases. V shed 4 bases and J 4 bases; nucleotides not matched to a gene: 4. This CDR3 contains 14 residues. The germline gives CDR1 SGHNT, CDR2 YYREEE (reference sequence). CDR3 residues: CASSSSGGGYEQYF. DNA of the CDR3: TGTGCCAGCAGCAGTAGCGGGGGGGGGTACGAGCAGTACTTC.

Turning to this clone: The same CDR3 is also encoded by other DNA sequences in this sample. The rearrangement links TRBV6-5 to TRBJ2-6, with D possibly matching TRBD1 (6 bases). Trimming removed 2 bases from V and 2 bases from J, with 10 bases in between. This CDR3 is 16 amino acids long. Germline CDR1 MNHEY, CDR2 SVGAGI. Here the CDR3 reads CASSYTGWTGANVLTF. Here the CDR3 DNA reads TGTGCCAGCAGTTACACAGGGTGGACTGGGGCCAACGTCCTGACTTTC.

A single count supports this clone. This chain's CDR3 is CSVEDRRLAGIRELFF. The CDR3 DNA sequence: TGCAGCGTTGAAGATCGACGACTAGCGGGAATCCGGGAGCTGTTTTTT. The chain employs TRBV29-1 and TRBJ2-2; 11 nucleotides match TRBD2. CDR3 length: 16 residues. The V and J ends lost 0 bases and 9 bases, in that order; junction bases with no gene match: 9. Germline loops: CDR1 SQVTM, CDR2 ANQGSEA.

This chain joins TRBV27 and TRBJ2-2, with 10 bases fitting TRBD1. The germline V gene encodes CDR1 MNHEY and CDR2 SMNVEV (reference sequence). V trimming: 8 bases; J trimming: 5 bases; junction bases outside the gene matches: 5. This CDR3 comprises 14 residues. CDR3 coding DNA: TGTGCCAGCCCGGACAGGGGGAGGACCGGGGAGCTGTTTTTT. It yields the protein CASPDRGRTGELFF.

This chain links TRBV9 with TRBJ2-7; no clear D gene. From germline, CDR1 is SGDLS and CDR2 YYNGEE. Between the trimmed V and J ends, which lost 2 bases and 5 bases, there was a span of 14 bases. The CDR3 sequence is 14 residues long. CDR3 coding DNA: TGTGCCAGCAGCGTCAGCGCTCAGCCCCACGAGCAGTACTTC. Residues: CASSVSAQPHEQYF. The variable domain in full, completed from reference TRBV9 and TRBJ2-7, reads DSGVTQTPKHLITATGQRVTLRCSPRSGDLSVYWYQQSLDQGLQFLIQYYNGEERAKGNILERFSAQQFPDLHSELNLSSLELGDSALYFCASSVSAQPHEQYFGPGTRLTVT.

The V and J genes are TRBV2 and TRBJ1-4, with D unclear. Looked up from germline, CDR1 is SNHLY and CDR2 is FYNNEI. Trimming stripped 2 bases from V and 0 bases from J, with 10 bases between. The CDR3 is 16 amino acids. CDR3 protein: CASSEPEGATNEKLFF. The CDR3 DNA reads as TGTGCCAGCAGTGAACCGGAGGGAGCAACTAATGAAAAACTGTTTTTT.

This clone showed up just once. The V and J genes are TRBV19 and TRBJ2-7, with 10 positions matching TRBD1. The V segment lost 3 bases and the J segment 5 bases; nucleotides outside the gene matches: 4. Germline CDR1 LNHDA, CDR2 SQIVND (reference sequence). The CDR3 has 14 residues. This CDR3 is CASSIGTGANEQYF. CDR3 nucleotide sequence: TGTGCCAGTAGTATTGGGACAGGGGCGAACGAGCAGTACTTC.

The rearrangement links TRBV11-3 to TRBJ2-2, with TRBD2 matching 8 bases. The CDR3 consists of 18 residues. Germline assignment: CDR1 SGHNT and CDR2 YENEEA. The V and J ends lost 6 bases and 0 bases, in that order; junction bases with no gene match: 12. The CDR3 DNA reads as TGTGCCAGCAGTAAGCTAGCCGGGAGGGCCTCGAACACCGGGGAGCTGTTTTTT. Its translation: CASSKLAGRASNTGELFF.

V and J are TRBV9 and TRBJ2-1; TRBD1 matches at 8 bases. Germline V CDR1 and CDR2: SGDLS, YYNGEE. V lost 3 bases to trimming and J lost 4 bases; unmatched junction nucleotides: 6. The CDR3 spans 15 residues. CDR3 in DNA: TGTGCCAGCAGCGAGGGGACAGGATCTTACAATGAGCAGTTCTTC. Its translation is CASSEGTGSYNEQFF. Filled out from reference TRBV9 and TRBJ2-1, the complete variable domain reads DSGVTQTPKHLITATGQRVTLRCSPRSGDLSVYWYQQSLDQGLQFLIQYYNGEERAKGNILERFSAQQFPDLHSELNLSSLELGDSALYFCASSEGTGSYNEQFFGPGTRLTVL.